This T cell receptor (beta chain) was profiled in a study of shared clonotypes between healthy human individuals. Selected positively for CCR7 and CD45RO-negative, naive CD8 cells excluded terminally differentiated effector memory CD45RA+ cells. This CDR3 has 12 amino acids. Germline assignment: CDR1 SNHLY and CDR2 FYNNEI. V shed 3 bases and J shed 8 bases, with 10 bases lying between them. General study findings and limits: Among donors, sharing of clonotypes was expected to be affected by sequencing depth.

Comment on this clone: Antigen specificity is unknown.

For each subset, genomic DNA was distributed in equal portions over several immunoSEQ plates. The authors' processing: For the immunoSEQ data, sequences were junction-only without quality scores, so filtering differed. Clones were sequenced by immunoSEQ multiplex PCR, and TCRdb holds only the in-frame ones, with some missing. V, J and clone size are taken as reported in that table, and D and trimming were inferred from the DNA itself. This sample yields roughly 2,000,000 clones, of which around 95% are seen a single time; about 1.7% belongs to the top ten. The source is a man aged 18 to 29 in good health. Some clones in this sample may be carry-over from other donors' samples. The rearrangement links TRBV2 to TRBJ1-2; tentatively, D is TRBD1 (6 bases). What was sequenced was naive CD8+ T cells from PBMCs. This CDR3 reads CASSDGGYGYTF. The DNA for the CDR3 is TGTGCCAGCAGTGACGGGGGCTACGGCTACACCTTC.